A single sample is the source of the 10 T cell receptor beta chains below, sequenced in a study of blood T cell repertoires in COVID-19. Here immunoSEQ multiplex PCR was the method, and the copy in TCRdb shows in-frame clones only, minus some. Here the sample spans 100,000 to 120,000 clones, 75% to 90% being singletons. The specimen sequenced was peripheral blood. These receptors all stem from a woman between 40 and 55 years old with acute or convalescent COVID-19.

This clone has only one observation. V gene TRBV19 combines with J gene TRBJ1-3; no reliable D call. V lost 3 bases and J lost 0, with 9 bases in between. CDR1 and CDR2 (germline): LNHDA, SQIVND (reference sequence). The CDR3 is made up of 15 amino acids. CDR3 in amino acids: CASSMMGSSGNTIYF. CDR3 DNA: TGTGCCAGTAGTATGATGGGGAGCTCTGGAAACACCATATATTTT.

The CDR3 region has the DNA TGTGCCACCAGCAGAGATAGACAGTTCTCTGGAAACACCATATATTTT. This translates into CATSRDRQFSGNTIYF. The gene calls are TRBV15 and TRBJ1-3; possibly TRBD1 for D (5 bases). V dropped 0 bases and J dropped 0 bases, with 9 bases sitting between them. The CDR3 covers 16 residues. The germline CDR1 and CDR2 sequences are LNHNV and YYDKDF (reference sequence).

The rearrangement uses TRBV2 and TRBJ2-7; 9 nucleotides line up with TRBD1. Germline trimming cut 6 bases from V and 7 bases from J; bases unmatched to any gene: 16. This CDR3 is 16 amino acids long. Germline values: CDR1 SNHLY, CDR2 FYNNEI. As DNA, the CDR3 is TGTGCCAGCAGCCCCGGGACAGGGCCTCTCGCGGGGGAGCAGTACTTC. Its protein product is CASSPGTGPLAGEQYF.

The rearrangement links TRBV9 to TRBJ1-1; possible D gene TRBD1, 5 bases. CDR1 is SGDLS and CDR2 is YYNGEE in the germline V gene. The CDR3 extends over 15 amino acids. V was cut by 0 bases and J by 0 bases, with 9 bases left in between. The CDR3 is CASSVEGKMNTEAFF. The CDR3 nucleotides read TGTGCCAGCAGCGTAGAGGGGAAGATGAACACTGAAGCTTTCTTT. The full variable domain, with the rest looked up from reference TRBV9 and TRBJ1-1, is DSGVTQTPKHLITATGQRVTLRCSPRSGDLSVYWYQQSLDQGLQFLIQYYNGEERAKGNILERFSAQQFPDLHSELNLSSLELGDSALYFCASSVEGKMNTEAFFGQGTRLTVV.

The chain combines TRBV7-9 with TRBJ1-6, with D perhaps matching TRBD1 (5 bases). Germline V gives CDR1 SEHNR, CDR2 FQNEAQ (reference sequence). Trimming took off 4 bases at V and 13 bases at J, with 11 bases between the two ends. The CDR3 length is 12 residues. The CDR3 is CASSSDTGPLHF. The CDR3 DNA reads TGTGCCAGCAGCTCGGACACTGGGCCCCTCCACTTT.

The CDR3, as DNA: TGTGCCACCAGCAGGGAGGGGTACCCGAAGGGGACCGGGGAGCTGTTTTTT. This sequence encodes CATSREGYPKGTGELFF. The chain links TRBV15 to TRBJ2-2; a possible D gene is TRBD2 (6 bases). Trimming removed 3 bases from V and 5 bases from J, with 19 bases in between. CDR3 size: 17 residues. In germline, CDR1 is LNHNV, CDR2 YYDKDF (reference sequence).

Of note for this clone: The same CDR3 arises from other DNA sequences in this sample as well. This sequence joins TRBV6-6 and TRBJ1-5; 9 bases map to TRBD1. The V and J ends lost 0 bases and 6 bases, in that order; junction bases with no gene match: 3. CDR1 is MNHNY and CDR2 is SVGAGI in the germline V gene (reference sequence). The length of the CDR3 is 15 residues. The CDR3 loop is CASSYSQGAGQPQHF. CDR3 bases: TGTGCCAGCAGTTACTCACAGGGGGCAGGTCAGCCCCAGCATTTT.

The V call is TRBV6-1, the J call TRBJ2-7; 7 nucleotides line up with TRBD1. Germline values: CDR1 MNHNS, CDR2 SASEGT. The CDR3 has 14 residues. V dropped 2 bases and J dropped 4; count of bases not matched to a gene: 5. Here the CDR3 reads CASSETGAQYEQYF. The CDR3 DNA reads TGTGCCAGCAGTGAAACAGGGGCCCAATACGAGCAGTACTTC.

This chain connects TRBV5-1 to TRBJ1-3; no reliable D call. Trimming removed 0 bases at V and 7 bases at J, with 8 bases between. This CDR3 region has 13 residues. Germline V gene lookup returns CDR1 SGHRS and CDR2 YFSETQ. The DNA for the CDR3 is TGCGCCAGCAGCTTGGACTTCGGGAACACCATATATTTT. Its protein product is CASSLDFGNTIYF.

Worth noting for this clone: At one of its ends the junction is not consistent with the germline gene, which may arise from a read error. The gene calls are TRBV6-5 and TRBJ2-1; no clear D gene. CDR1 is MNHEY and CDR2 is SVGAGI in the germline V gene. The CDR3 is 15 residues long. Written as DNA, the CDR3 is TGTGCCAGCAGTGACTCCGTCGGGTTAGGCTATGAGCAGTTCTTC. This gives the protein CASSDSVGLGYEQFF.